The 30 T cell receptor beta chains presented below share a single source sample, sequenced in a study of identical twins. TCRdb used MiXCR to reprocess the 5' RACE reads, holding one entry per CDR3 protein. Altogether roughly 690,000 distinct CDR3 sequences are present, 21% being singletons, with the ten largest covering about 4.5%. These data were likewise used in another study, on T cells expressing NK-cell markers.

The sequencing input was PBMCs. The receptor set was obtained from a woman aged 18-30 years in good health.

The CDR3 nucleotides are TGCAGTGCCCGCCCCACAGCGGGAGTCAATGAGCAGTTCTTC. Amino acid sequence: CSARPTAGVNEQFF. The chain recombines TRBV20-1 with TRBJ2-1; 8 bases agree with TRBD2. V trimming: 6 bases; J trimming: 6 bases; junction bases outside the gene matches: 10. Looked up from germline, CDR1 is DFQATT and CDR2 is SNEGSKA (reference sequence). The CDR3 covers 14 residues.

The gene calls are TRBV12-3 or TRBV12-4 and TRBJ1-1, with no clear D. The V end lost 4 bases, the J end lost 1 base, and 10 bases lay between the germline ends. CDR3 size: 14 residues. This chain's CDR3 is CASSSGRENTEAFF. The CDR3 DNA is TGTGCCAGCAGTTCGGGAAGGGAGAACACTGAAGCTTTCTTT.

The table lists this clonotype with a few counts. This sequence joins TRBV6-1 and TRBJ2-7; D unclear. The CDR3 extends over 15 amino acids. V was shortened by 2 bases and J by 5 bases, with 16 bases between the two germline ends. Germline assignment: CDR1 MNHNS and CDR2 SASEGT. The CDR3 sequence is CASSESPMGKNEQYF. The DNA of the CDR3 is TGTGCCAGCAGTGAATCCCCCATGGGGAAAAACGAGCAGTACTTC.

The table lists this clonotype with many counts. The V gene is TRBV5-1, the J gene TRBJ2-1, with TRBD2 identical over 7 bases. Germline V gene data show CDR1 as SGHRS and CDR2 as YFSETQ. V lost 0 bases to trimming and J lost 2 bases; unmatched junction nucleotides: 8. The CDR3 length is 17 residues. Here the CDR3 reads CASSLAATGGPYNEQFF. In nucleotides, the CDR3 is TGCGCCAGCAGCTTGGCCGCAACGGGGGGACCCTACAATGAGCAGTTCTTC.

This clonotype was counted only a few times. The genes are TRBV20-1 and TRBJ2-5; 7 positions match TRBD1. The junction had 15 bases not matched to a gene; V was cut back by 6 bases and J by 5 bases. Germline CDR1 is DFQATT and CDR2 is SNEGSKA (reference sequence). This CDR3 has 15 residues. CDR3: CSAYAQGVIWETQYF. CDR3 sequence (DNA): TGCAGTGCCTACGCCCAGGGGGTGATTTGGGAGACCCAGTACTTC.

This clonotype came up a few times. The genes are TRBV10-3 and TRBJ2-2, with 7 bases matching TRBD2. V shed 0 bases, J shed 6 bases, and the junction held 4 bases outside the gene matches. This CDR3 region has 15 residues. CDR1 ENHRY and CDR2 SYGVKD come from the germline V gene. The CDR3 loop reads CAISESLTSSGELFF. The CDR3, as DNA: TGTGCCATCAGTGAGTCTCTGACTAGCTCCGGGGAGCTGTTTTTT.

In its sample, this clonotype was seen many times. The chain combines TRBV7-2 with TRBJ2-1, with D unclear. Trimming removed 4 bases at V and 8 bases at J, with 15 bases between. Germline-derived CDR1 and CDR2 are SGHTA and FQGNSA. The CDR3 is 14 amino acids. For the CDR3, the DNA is TGTGCCAGCAGCTCTTCTAGTTCCAGCGATGAGCAGTTCTTC. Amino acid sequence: CASSSSSSSDEQFF.

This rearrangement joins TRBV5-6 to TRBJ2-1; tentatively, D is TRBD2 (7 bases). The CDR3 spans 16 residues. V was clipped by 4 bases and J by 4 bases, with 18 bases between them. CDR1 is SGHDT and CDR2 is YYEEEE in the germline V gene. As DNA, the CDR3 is TGTGCCAGCAGCCTCCGGCTGCGGGGGCTATACAATGAGCAGTTCTTC. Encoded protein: CASSLRLRGLYNEQFF.

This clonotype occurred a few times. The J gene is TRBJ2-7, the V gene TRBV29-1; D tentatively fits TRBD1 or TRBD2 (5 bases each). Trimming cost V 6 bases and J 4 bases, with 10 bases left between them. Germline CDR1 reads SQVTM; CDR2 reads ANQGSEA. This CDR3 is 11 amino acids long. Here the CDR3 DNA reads TGCAGCGTCGGGACGAATTACGAGCAGTACTTC. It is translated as CSVGTNYEQYF.

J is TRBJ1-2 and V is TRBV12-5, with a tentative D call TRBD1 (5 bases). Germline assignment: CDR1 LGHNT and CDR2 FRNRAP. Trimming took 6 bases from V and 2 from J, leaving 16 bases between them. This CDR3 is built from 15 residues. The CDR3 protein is CASGRPGGRNYGYTF. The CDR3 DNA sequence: TGTGCTAGTGGCCGCCCGGGGGGGAGGAACTATGGCTACACCTTC. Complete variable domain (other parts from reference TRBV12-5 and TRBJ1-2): DARVTQTPRHKVTEMGQEVTMRCQPILGHNTVFWYRQTMMQGLELLAYFRNRAPLDDSGMPKDRFSAEMPDATLATLKIQPSEPRDSAVYFCASGRPGGRNYGYTFGSGTRLTVV.

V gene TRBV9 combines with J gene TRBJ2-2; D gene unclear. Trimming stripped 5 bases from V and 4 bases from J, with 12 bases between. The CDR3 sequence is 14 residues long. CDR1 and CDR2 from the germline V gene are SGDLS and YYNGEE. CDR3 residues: CASREYIGTGELFF. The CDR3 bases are TGTGCCAGCAGGGAATACATCGGCACCGGGGAGCTGTTTTTT.

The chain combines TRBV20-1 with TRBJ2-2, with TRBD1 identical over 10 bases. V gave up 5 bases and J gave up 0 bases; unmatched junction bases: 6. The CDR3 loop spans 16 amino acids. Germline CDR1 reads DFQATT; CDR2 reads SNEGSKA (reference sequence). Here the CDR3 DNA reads TGCAGTGCTGCCGGGACAGGGGCCGCGAACACCGGGGAGCTGTTTTTT. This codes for CSAAGTGAANTGELFF.

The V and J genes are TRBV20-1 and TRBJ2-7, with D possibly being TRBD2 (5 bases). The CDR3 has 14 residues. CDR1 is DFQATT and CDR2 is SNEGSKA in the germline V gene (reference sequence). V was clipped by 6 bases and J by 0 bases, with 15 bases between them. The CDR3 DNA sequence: TGCAGTGCCCAGGCCCACGGAGGCTCCTACGAGCAGTACTTC. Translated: CSAQAHGGSYEQYF.

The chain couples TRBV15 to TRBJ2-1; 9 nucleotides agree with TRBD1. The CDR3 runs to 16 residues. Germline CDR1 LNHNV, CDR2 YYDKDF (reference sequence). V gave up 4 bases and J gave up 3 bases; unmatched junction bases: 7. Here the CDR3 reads CATSNIRDRDYNEQFF. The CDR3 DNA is TGTGCCACCAGCAACATCCGGGACAGGGACTACAATGAGCAGTTCTTC.

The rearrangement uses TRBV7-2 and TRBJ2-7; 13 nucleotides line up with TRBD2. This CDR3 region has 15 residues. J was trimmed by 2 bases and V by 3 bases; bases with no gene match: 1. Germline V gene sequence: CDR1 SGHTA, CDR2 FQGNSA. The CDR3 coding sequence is TGTGCCAGCAGCTTCACTAGCGGGGGGGCCTACGAGCAGTACTTC. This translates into CASSFTSGGAYEQYF.

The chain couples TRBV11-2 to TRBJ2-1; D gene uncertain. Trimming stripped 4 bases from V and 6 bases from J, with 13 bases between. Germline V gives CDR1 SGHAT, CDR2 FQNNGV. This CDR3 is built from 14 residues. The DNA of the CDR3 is TGTGCCAGCAGCTCACTTATAGCCCGCAATGAGCAGTTCTTC. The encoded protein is CASSSLIARNEQFF.

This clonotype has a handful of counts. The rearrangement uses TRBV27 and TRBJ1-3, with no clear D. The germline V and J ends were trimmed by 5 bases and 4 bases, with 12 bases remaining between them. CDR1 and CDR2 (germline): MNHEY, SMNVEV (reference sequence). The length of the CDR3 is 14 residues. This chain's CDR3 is CASSVVAGGNTIYF. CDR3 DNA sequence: TGTGCCAGCAGTGTTGTCGCGGGGGGAAACACCATATATTTT.

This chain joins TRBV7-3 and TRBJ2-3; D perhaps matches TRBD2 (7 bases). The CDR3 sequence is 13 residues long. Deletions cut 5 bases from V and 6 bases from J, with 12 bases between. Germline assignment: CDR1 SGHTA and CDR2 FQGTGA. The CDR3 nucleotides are TGTGCCAGCAGCGGGGGGGCCTATGATACGCAGTATTTT. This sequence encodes CASSGGAYDTQYF.

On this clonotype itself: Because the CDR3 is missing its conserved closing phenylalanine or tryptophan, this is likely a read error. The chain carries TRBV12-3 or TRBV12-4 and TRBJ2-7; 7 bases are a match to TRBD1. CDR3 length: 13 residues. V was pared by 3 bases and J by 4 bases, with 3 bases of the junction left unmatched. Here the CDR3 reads CASSFNRGYEQYY. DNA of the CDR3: TGTGCCAGCAGTTTTAACAGGGGTTACGAGCAGTACTAC.

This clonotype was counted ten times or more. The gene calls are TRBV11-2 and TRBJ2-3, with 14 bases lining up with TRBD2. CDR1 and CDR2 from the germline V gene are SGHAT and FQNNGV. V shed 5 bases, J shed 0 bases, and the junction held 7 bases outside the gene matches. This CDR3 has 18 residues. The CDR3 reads CASSRTSGGRQSTDTQYF. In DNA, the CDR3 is TGTGCCAGCAGCCGGACTAGCGGGGGGCGTCAGAGCACAGATACGCAGTATTTT.

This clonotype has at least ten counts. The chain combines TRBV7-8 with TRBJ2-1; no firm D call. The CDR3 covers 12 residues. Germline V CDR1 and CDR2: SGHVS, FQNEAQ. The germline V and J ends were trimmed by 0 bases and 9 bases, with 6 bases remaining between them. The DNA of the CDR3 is TGTGCCAGCAGCTTAGCTAGTACTGAGCAGTTCTTC. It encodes CASSLASTEQFF.

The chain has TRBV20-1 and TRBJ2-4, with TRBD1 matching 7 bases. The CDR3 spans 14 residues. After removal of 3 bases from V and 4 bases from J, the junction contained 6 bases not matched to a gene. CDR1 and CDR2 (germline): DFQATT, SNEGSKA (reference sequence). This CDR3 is CSASPETGKNIQYF. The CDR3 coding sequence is TGCAGTGCTAGCCCCGAGACAGGGAAAAACATTCAGTACTTC.

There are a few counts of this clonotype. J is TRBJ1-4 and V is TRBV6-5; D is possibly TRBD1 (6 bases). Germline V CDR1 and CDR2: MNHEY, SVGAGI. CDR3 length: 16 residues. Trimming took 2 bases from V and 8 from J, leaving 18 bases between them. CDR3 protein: CASSYGWDTKGEKLFF. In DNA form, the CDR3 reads TGTGCCAGCAGTTACGGGTGGGACACGAAGGGGGAAAAACTGTTTTTT.

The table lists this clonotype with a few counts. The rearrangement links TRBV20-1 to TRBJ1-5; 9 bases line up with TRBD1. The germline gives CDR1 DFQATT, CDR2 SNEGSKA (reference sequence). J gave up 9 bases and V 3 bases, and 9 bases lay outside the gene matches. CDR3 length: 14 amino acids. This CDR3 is CSARPTGGFSPQHF. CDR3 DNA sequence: TGCAGTGCTAGGCCGACAGGGGGATTTTCGCCCCAGCATTTT.

The CDR3 loop reads CASSRRMNTEAFF. CDR3 nucleotides: TGTGCCAGCAGCCGACGGATGAACACTGAAGCTTTCTTT. The V gene is TRBV3-1, the J gene TRBJ1-1; D gene ambiguous. CDR1 and CDR2 from the germline V gene are LGHDT and YNNKEL (reference sequence). V shed 4 bases and J shed 0 bases, with 6 bases lying between them. The CDR3 sequence is 13 residues long.

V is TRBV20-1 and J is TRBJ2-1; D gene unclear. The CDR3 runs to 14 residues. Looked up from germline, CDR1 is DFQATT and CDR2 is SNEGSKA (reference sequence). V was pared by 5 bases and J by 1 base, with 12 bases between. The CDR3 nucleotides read TGCAGTGCTTCCCTCCGGGCATCCTACAATGAGCAGTTCTTC. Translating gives CSASLRASYNEQFF.

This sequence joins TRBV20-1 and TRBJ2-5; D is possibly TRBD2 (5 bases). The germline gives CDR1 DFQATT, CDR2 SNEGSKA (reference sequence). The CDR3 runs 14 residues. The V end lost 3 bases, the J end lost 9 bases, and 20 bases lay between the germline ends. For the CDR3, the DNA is TGCAGTGCTAGGGCTATCGACTCTTACGGGGCCCAGTACTTC. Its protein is CSARAIDSYGAQYF.

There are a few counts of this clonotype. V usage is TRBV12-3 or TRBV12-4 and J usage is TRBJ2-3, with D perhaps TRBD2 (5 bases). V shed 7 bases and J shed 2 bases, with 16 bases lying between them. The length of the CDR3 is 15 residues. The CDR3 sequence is CASTLGNSVTDTQYF. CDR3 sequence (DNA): TGTGCCAGCACACTCGGAAATAGCGTCACAGATACGCAGTATTTT.

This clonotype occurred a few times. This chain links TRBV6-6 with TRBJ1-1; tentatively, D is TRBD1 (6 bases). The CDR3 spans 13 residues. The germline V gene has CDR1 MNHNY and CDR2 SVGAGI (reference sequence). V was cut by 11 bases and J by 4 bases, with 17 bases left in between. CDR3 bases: TGTGCCGTTGGGGGGGGCGCCGGCACTGAAGCTTTCTTT. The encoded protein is CAVGGGAGTEAFF.

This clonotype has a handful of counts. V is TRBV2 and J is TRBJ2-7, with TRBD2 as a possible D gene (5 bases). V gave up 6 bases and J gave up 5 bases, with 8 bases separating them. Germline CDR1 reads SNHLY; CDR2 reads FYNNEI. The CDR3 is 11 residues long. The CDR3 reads CASRGEDEQYF. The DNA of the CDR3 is TGTGCCAGCAGGGGAGAGGACGAGCAGTACTTC.